The present entry profiles one T cell receptor (beta chain) with its context. The antigen is unknown. Other DNA sequences in this specimen translate into the identical CDR3. The data stem from a study of T cell responses to AZD1222 COVID-19 vaccine. This table comes from immunoSEQ multiplex PCR, and its TCRdb copy is limited to in-frame clones, with some not included. The sample carries roughly 110,000 clones, roughly 91% recorded once. Germline V gene lookup returns CDR1 MNHEY and CDR2 SVGEGT. Trimming removed 6 bases from V and 2 bases from J, with 13 bases in between. The CDR3 covers 14 residues. Study observations and caveats: Just six or seven AZD1222 recipients tested seropositive at baseline. The donor group comprised mostly white British people and more females; the analysis possibly underestimated clonal diversity. Sampling captured repertoires only after the peak T cell response.

The genes are TRBV6-2 or TRBV6-3 and TRBJ1-2, with D possibly TRBD1 on 6 matching bases. The receptor was isolated from an adult who received the AZD1222 COVID-19 vaccine. Sequencing used peripheral blood, obtained 28 days after the second AZD1222 dose. CDR3 residues: CASSRTGANYGYTF. As DNA, the CDR3 is TGTGCCAGCAGCAGGACGGGGGCGAACTATGGCTACACCTTC.